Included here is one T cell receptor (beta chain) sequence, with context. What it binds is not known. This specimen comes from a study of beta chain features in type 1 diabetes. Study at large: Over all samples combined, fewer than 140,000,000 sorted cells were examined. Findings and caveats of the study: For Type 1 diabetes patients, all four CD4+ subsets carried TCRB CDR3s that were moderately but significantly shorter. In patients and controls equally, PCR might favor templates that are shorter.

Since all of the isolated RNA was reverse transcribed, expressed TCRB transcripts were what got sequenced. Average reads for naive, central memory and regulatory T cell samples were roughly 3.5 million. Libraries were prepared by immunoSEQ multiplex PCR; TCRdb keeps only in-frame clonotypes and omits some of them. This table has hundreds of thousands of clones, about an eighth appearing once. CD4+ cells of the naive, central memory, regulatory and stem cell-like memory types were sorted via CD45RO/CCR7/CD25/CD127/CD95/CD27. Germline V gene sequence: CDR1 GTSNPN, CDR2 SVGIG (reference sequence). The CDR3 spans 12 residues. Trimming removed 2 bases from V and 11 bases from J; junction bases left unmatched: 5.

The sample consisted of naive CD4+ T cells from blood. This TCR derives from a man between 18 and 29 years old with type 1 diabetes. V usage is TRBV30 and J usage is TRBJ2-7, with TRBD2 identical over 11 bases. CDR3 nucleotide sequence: TGTGCCTGGAGTTCTCTAGCGGGGGGAAAGTACTTC. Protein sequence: CAWSSLAGGKYF.